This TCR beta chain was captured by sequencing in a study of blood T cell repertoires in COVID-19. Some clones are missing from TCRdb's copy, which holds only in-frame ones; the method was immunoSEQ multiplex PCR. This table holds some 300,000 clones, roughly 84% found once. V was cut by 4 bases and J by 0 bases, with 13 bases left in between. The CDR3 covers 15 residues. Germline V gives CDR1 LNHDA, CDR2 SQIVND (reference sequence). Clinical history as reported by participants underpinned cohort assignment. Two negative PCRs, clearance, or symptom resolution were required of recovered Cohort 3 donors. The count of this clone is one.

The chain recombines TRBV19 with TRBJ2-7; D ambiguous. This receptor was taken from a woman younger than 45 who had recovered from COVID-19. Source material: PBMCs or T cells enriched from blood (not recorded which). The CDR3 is CASSTTPRSSYEQYF. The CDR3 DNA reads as TGTGCCAGTAGTACTACCCCCCGGAGCTCCTACGAGCAGTACTTC.